This T cell receptor beta chain was identified during a study of cytomegalovirus exposure and HLA in healthy donors. Generated by immunoSEQ multiplex PCR, the TCRdb table keeps only in-frame clones and is missing some. Altogether 250,000 to 400,000 clones are present, roughly 90% being singletons, with the ten largest covering roughly 0.96%. With regard to this clone: Its antigen is not known.

The CDR3 has 14 residues. Germline V gene data show CDR1 as SGHDN and CDR2 as FVKESK. Trimming stripped 1 base from V and 5 bases from J, with 12 bases between. Findings of the study overall: Associated with cytomegalovirus, according to the listing, were around 160 TCR beta chains. Later, an analysis found that TCR clusters from the first cohort tended to co-occur in the roughly 120 validation repertoires.

V gene TRBV14 combines with J gene TRBJ2-7, with D possibly being TRBD2 (5 bases). The receptor's source is a man aged 25 to 40 in good health and CMV-seronegative. Sequencing used PBMCs. The CDR3 DNA reads as TGTGCCAGCAGCCAAGGCTGGAGGTTTAACGAGCAGTACTTC. Protein sequence: CASSQGWRFNEQYF.